These 29 T cell receptor beta chains were all obtained from the same sample, sequenced in a study of blood T cell repertoires in COVID-19. Clones were read by immunoSEQ multiplex PCR, and TCRdb kept only the in-frame ones, dropping some. The repertoire holds about 68,000 clones, with 84% as singletons. Material: peripheral blood. The receptors were gathered from a man aged 45 to 65 with active COVID-19.

The chain combines TRBV7-8 with TRBJ2-7, with TRBD2 matching 12 bases. The CDR3 runs to 15 residues. With V trimmed by 6 bases and J by 7 bases, 10 bases remained unmatched. Germline loops: CDR1 SGHVS, CDR2 FQNEAQ. As DNA, the CDR3 is TGTGCCAGCAGACCCCTCGGGCTAGCGGGGGGGGAGCAGTACTTC. As protein: CASRPLGLAGGEQYF.

The chain's CDR3 is CASSLANSQETQYF. The CDR3, as DNA: TGCGCCAGCAGCTTGGCCAACAGCCAAGAGACCCAGTACTTC. The V call is TRBV5-1, the J call TRBJ2-5; D unclear. V shed 0 bases and J shed 1 base, with 7 bases lying between them. Per the germline V gene, CDR1 is SGHRS and CDR2 is YFSETQ. CDR3 length: 14 amino acids.

This chain uses TRBV4-3 with TRBJ2-2; D might be TRBD1 (5 bases). The CDR3 totals 15 residues. Trimming left V 1 base short and J 4 bases short, with 10 bases between. CDR1 is LGHNA, CDR2 YSLEER, per germline. Here the CDR3 reads CASSQVSGITGELFF. As DNA, the CDR3 is TGCGCCAGCAGCCAAGTTTCAGGGATCACCGGGGAGCTGTTTTTT.

V and J are TRBV2 and TRBJ1-2; D remains ambiguous. CDR3 length: 12 amino acids. Between the trimmed V and J ends, which lost 3 bases and 4 bases, there was a span of 6 bases. Germline values: CDR1 SNHLY, CDR2 FYNNEI. The CDR3 coding sequence is TGTGCCAGCAGTGATAAACTCTATGGCTACACCTTC. Its translation is CASSDKLYGYTF.

This clone is labeled as medium-sized. This chain uses TRBV6-5 with TRBJ2-5; 14 bases fit TRBD2. The V and J ends lost 6 bases and 4 bases, in that order; junction bases with no gene match: 4. CDR1 and CDR2 from the germline V gene are MNHEY and SVGAGI. This CDR3 is 15 amino acids long. In DNA form, the CDR3 reads TGTGCCAGCAGAGAGGGACTAGCGGGAGTAGAGACCCAGTACTTC. Protein: CASREGLAGVETQYF.

V gene TRBV27 combines with J gene TRBJ1-2, with 11 bases that match TRBD1. Germline V CDR1 and CDR2: MNHEY, SMNVEV (reference sequence). This CDR3 is 15 amino acids long. Losses at the gene ends were 6 bases for V and 6 bases for J; bases not matched to a gene: 9. In DNA form, the CDR3 reads TGTGCCAGCAGCTACAGGACAGGGGGCGCGGATGGCTACACCTTC. It specifies CASSYRTGGADGYTF.

V usage is TRBV30 and J usage is TRBJ1-2, with 8 positions matching TRBD1. J was trimmed by 4 bases and V by 0 bases; bases with no gene match: 4. Germline-derived CDR1 and CDR2 are GTSNPN and SVGIG (reference sequence). The CDR3 is 14 amino acids. CDR3 sequence: CAWSVQGGVYGYTF. CDR3 DNA sequence: TGTGCCTGGAGTGTACAGGGGGGAGTCTATGGCTACACCTTC.

J is TRBJ1-1 and V is TRBV7-2; D gene unclear. The CDR3 extends over 13 amino acids. Germline V gene sequence: CDR1 SGHTA, CDR2 FQGNSA. Deletions cut 1 base from V and 6 bases from J, with 9 bases between. CDR3 sequence reads: CASSLGRAAEAFF. For the CDR3, the DNA is TGTGCCAGCAGCTTAGGGAGGGCTGCTGAAGCTTTCTTT.

J is TRBJ2-7 and V is TRBV11-2; possibly TRBD2 for D (6 bases). V lost 1 base to trimming and J lost 5 bases, with 9 bases between them. The CDR3 spans 13 residues. Looked up from germline, CDR1 is SGHAT and CDR2 is FQNNGV. The CDR3 loop reads CASSLAGRHEQYF. CDR3 DNA sequence: TGTGCCAGCAGCTTAGCAGGGAGGCACGAGCAGTACTTC.

The V and J genes are TRBV5-6 and TRBJ1-4; 8 bases match TRBD1. V lost 4 bases and J lost 6; bases outside the gene matches: 5. The length of the CDR3 is 14 residues. Germline V CDR1 and CDR2: SGHDT, YYEEEE. The CDR3 region has the DNA TGTGCCAGCAGCCCCGGGACAGGCTATGAAAAACTGTTTTTT. This codes for CASSPGTGYEKLFF.

The CDR3 region has the DNA TGTGCCAGCTCACAGCAGGGTTATGGGTACAATGAGCAGTTCTTC. Translation: CASSQQGYGYNEQFF. V and J are TRBV18 and TRBJ2-1; TRBD1 might be the D (5 bases). Germline V gene lookup returns CDR1 KGHSH and CDR2 LQKENI. The CDR3 runs 15 residues. With 4 bases removed from V and 4 bases from J, the gap between germline ends came to 14 bases. Filled out from reference TRBV18 and TRBJ2-1, the complete variable domain reads NAGVMQNPRHLVRRRGQEARLRCSPMKGHSHVYWYRQLPEEGLKFMVYLQKENIIDESGMPKERFSAEFPKEGPSILRIQQVVRGDSAAYFCASSQQGYGYNEQFFGPGTRLTVL.

The chain is built from TRBV4-2 and TRBJ2-7, with TRBD1 identical over 7 bases. CDR1 LGHNA and CDR2 YNFKEQ come from the germline V gene. Losses at the gene ends were 5 bases for V and 1 base for J; bases not matched to a gene: 11. This CDR3 is built from 16 residues. DNA of the CDR3: TGTGCCAGCAGCGCCACCGGGACAGCTCCTTCCTACGAGCAGTACTTC. This gives the protein CASSATGTAPSYEQYF.

This clone occurred a few times. The V and J genes are TRBV5-4 and TRBJ2-2; TRBD2 matches at 14 bases. CDR1 and CDR2 (germline): SGHNT, YYREEE (reference sequence). After removal of 4 bases from V and 6 bases from J, the junction contained 11 bases not matched to a gene. This CDR3 has 18 amino acids. The CDR3 loop is CASSQGTSGRVKAGELFF. The CDR3 coding sequence is TGTGCCAGCAGCCAAGGGACTAGCGGGAGAGTAAAGGCCGGGGAGCTGTTTTTT.

The J gene is TRBJ2-1, the V gene TRBV15; 11 nucleotides align to TRBD2. The CDR3 has 17 residues. The ends lost 1 base at V and 8 bases at J; junction bases unmatched: 10. Germline values: CDR1 LNHNV, CDR2 YYDKDF (reference sequence). CDR3 loop: CATSRVPTSGSWYEQFF. The CDR3 nucleotides are TGTGCCACCAGCAGAGTGCCCACTAGCGGGAGTTGGTATGAGCAGTTCTTC.

The V gene is TRBV20-1, the J gene TRBJ2-5; D not resolved. CDR3 size: 8 residues. Germline V gives CDR1 DFQATT, CDR2 SNEGSKA (reference sequence). V shed 5 bases and J shed 13 bases, with 8 bases lying between them. This CDR3 is CSAHSRYF. The CDR3 nucleotides read TGCAGTGCTCATAGCAGGTACTTC.

The chain combines TRBV7-9 with TRBJ2-1; D is possibly TRBD2 (5 bases). This CDR3 spans 12 amino acids. CDR1 is SEHNR and CDR2 is FQNEAQ in the germline V gene (reference sequence). V was shortened by 5 bases and J by 12 bases, with 14 bases between the two germline ends. The CDR3 nucleotides are TGTGCCAGCAGCCGCACTTCAGAGGGGCAGTTCTTC. Its translation is CASSRTSEGQFF.

The chain links TRBV5-4 to TRBJ2-3; TRBD2 matches at 12 bases. Germline trimming cut 4 bases from V and 0 bases from J; bases unmatched to any gene: 3. Germline values: CDR1 SGHNT, CDR2 YYREEE (reference sequence). The CDR3 runs 16 residues. CDR3 in amino acids: CASSLGLAGSTDTQYF. Written as DNA, the CDR3 is TGTGCCAGCAGCCTAGGACTAGCGGGAAGCACAGATACGCAGTATTTT. The complete variable domain, with remaining parts taken from reference TRBV5-4 and TRBJ2-3, reads ETGVTQSPTHLIKTRGQQVTLRCSSQSGHNTVSWYQQALGQGPQFIFQYYREEENGRGNFPPRFSGLQFPNYSSELNVNALELDDSALYLCASSLGLAGSTDTQYFGPGTRLTVL.

V gene TRBV6-5 combines with J gene TRBJ2-3; possibly TRBD1 for D (5 bases). Germline V gene data show CDR1 as MNHEY and CDR2 as SVGAGI. The CDR3 contains 14 residues. V was pared by 4 bases and J by 2 bases, with 10 bases between. The CDR3 here is CASSSGLNTDTQYF. CDR3 nucleotides: TGTGCCAGCAGTTCAGGGTTGAACACAGATACGCAGTATTTT.

CDR3 sequence: CASSGRDRDRGFHSNQPQHF. CDR3 DNA: TGTGCCAGCAGCGGCCGGGATCGGGACAGGGGGTTTCATAGCAATCAGCCCCAGCATTTT. The chain joins TRBV5-5 to TRBJ1-5; the match to TRBD1 covers 11 bases. Per germline, CDR1 SGHKS and CDR2 YYEKEE (reference sequence). This CDR3 spans 20 amino acids. V gave up 4 bases and J gave up 0 bases; unmatched junction bases: 15.

The genes are TRBV5-4 and TRBJ2-1; TRBD1 matches at 8 bases. The CDR3 has 14 amino acids. Unmatched junction bases numbered 8, after V lost 0 bases and J lost 12 bases. Germline V lookup: CDR1 SGHNT, CDR2 YYREEE (reference sequence). The CDR3 is CASSLAHGDRGQFF. DNA of the CDR3: TGTGCCAGCAGCTTGGCCCATGGCGACAGGGGGCAGTTCTTC.

The DNA of the CDR3 is TGTGCCAGCAGCGTAGTTGGGGGGGGCACAGATACGCAGTATTTT. Encoded protein: CASSVVGGGTDTQYF. The chain couples TRBV9 to TRBJ2-3; TRBD2 matches at 7 bases. V lost 0 bases, J lost 1 base, and 2 bases stayed unmatched. The CDR3 totals 15 residues. Germline CDR1 and CDR2: SGDLS and YYNGEE.

J is TRBJ2-5 and V is TRBV2; the D gene is possibly TRBD1 (6 bases). The J call could be wrong; TRBJ2-7 is a better fit for the DNA end. The germline V gene has CDR1 SNHLY and CDR2 FYNNEI. The length of the CDR3 is 14 residues. The CDR3 coding sequence is TGTGCCAGCAGTGAAGCCACCGAGGGGGACGAGCAGTACTTC. It specifies CASSEATEGDEQYF.

This rearrangement joins TRBV6-6 to TRBJ1-2; D is unresolved. The germline V and J ends were trimmed by 7 bases and 4 bases, with 10 bases remaining between them. CDR1 is MNHNY, CDR2 SVGAGI, per germline (reference sequence). CDR3 length: 12 amino acids. CDR3 DNA sequence: TGTGCCAGCACCGGAGGGCCCTATGGCTACACCTTC. Amino acid sequence: CASTGGPYGYTF.

The chain joins TRBV5-4 to TRBJ2-2; D ambiguous. The V and J ends lost 4 bases and 2 bases respectively, with 12 bases between them. From germline, CDR1 is SGHNT and CDR2 YYREEE (reference sequence). The CDR3 loop spans 15 amino acids. The CDR3 nucleotides are TGTGCCAGCAGCAACTCCCGACTCAACACCGGGGAGCTGTTTTTT. This translates into CASSNSRLNTGELFF.

J is TRBJ2-7 and V is TRBV5-1; 10 nucleotides align to TRBD1. This CDR3 is 14 amino acids long. Germline CDR1 reads SGHRS; CDR2 reads YFSETQ. Unmatched junction bases numbered 4, after V lost 4 bases and J lost 3 bases. CDR3 sequence (DNA): TGCGCCAGCAGCGGGACAGGGGACCTCTACGAGCAGTACTTC. Translation gives CASSGTGDLYEQYF.

J is TRBJ1-2 and V is TRBV11-2; D remains unclear. The CDR3 runs 14 residues. Between the trimmed V and J ends, which lost 1 base and 2 bases, there was a span of 8 bases. Germline assignment: CDR1 SGHAT and CDR2 FQNNGV. CDR3 residues: CASSLVAGNYGYTF. The CDR3 DNA sequence: TGTGCCAGCAGCTTAGTTGCGGGGAACTATGGCTACACCTTC.

The sample holds one count of this clone. The J gene is TRBJ1-2, the V gene TRBV19; 7 nucleotides line up with TRBD1. Trimming took 5 bases from V and 5 from J; bases not matched to a gene: 8. The CDR3 is 14 residues long. Germline V gene sequence: CDR1 LNHDA, CDR2 SQIVND (reference sequence). CDR3 coding DNA: TGTGCCAGTAGTGCCGGACAGGATCAATATGGCTACACCTTC. As protein: CASSAGQDQYGYTF.

This clone was picked up one time. V is TRBV9 and J is TRBJ2-3; the match to TRBD2 covers 11 bases. This CDR3 region has 15 residues. In germline, CDR1 is SGDLS, CDR2 YYNGEE. Trimming took 0 bases from V and 10 from J; bases not matched to a gene: 7. The CDR3 DNA reads as TGTGCCAGCAGCGTAGGGGCTAGCGGGGGGCCTTCGCAGTATTTT. This codes for CASSVGASGGPSQYF.

This sequence joins TRBV11-2 and TRBJ1-1; D is unresolved. Germline V gene data show CDR1 as SGHAT and CDR2 as FQNNGV. The CDR3 consists of 17 residues. The V end was cut by 5 bases, the J end by 1 base, with 20 bases between. The CDR3 sequence: CASSNHRWAPTNTEAFF. The CDR3 bases are TGTGCCAGCAGCAACCACCGCTGGGCTCCGACGAACACTGAAGCTTTCTTT.